The source of this TCR beta chain is a study of PD-1 blockade in classical Hodgkin lymphoma. The study, taken as a whole, reports: Similar baseline diversity was found in complete responders and newly diagnosed patients.

The V and J ends lost 3 bases and 6 bases, in that order; junction bases with no gene match: 6. The CDR3 is 16 amino acids. Germline CDR1 and CDR2: KGHSH and LQKENI. TCRdb keeps only in-frame clones here, not all; method: immunoSEQ multiplex PCR. The sample includes more than 90,000 clones, approximately 90% of them seen just once. Notes on this clone: The antigen is unknown.

Each of the patients experienced relapse following autologous stem cell transplantation, and their brentuximab vedotin exposure differed. Complete response, partial response or progressive disease was recorded as best response. The starting material was peripheral blood mononuclear cells (PBMCs), obtained before the second cycle of nivolumab. The sequence came from a human donor with classical Hodgkin lymphoma. V is TRBV18 and J is TRBJ2-2, with 11 nucleotides matching TRBD1. CDR3 loop: CASSPPWTGGSGELFF. The CDR3 region has the DNA TGTGCCAGCTCACCTCCTTGGACAGGGGGCTCCGGGGAGCTGTTTTTT. Based on the CDR3 plus reference TRBV18 and TRBJ2-2, the full variable domain is NAGVMQNPRHLVRRRGQEARLRCSPMKGHSHVYWYRQLPEEGLKFMVYLQKENIIDESGMPKERFSAEFPKEGPSILRIQQVVRGDSAAYFCASSPPWTGGSGELFFGEGSRLTVL.